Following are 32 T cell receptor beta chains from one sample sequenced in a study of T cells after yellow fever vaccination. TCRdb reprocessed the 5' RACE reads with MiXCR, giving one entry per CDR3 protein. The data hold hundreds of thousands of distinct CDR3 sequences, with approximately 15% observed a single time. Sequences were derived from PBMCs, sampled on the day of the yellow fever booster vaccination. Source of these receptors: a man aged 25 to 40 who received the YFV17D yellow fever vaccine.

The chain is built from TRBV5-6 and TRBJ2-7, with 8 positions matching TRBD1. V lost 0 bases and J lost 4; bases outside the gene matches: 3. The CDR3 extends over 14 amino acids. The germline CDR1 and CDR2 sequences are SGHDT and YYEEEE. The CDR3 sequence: CASSLVDRAYEQYF. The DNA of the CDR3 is TGTGCCAGCAGCTTGGTGGACAGGGCGTACGAGCAGTACTTC.

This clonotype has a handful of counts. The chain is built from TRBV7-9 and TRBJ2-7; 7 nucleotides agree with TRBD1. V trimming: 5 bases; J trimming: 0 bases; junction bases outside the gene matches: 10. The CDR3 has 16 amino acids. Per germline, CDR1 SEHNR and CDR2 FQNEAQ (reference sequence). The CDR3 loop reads CASSGRQGELSYEQYF. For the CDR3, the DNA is TGTGCCAGCAGCGGACGACAGGGCGAACTCTCCTACGAGCAGTACTTC. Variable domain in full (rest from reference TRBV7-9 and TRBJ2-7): DTGVSQNPRHKITKRGQNVTFRCDPISEHNRLYWYRQTLGQGPEFLTYFQNEAQLEKSRLLSDRFSAERPKGSFSTLEIQRTEQGDSAMYLCASSGRQGELSYEQYFGPGTRLTVT.

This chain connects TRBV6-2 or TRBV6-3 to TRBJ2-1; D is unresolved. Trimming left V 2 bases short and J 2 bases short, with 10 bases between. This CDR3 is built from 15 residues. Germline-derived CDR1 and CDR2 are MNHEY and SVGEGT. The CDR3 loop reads CASSYATPTYNEQFF. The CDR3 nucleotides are TGTGCCAGCAGTTACGCCACGCCGACCTACAATGAGCAGTTCTTC.

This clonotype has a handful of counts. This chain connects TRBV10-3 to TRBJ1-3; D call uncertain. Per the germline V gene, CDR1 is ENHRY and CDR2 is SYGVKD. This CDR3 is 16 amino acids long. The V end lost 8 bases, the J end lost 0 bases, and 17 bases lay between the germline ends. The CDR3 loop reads CAIGAPRPNSGNTIYF. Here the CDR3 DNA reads TGTGCCATCGGTGCACCTCGACCGAACTCTGGAAACACCATATATTTT.

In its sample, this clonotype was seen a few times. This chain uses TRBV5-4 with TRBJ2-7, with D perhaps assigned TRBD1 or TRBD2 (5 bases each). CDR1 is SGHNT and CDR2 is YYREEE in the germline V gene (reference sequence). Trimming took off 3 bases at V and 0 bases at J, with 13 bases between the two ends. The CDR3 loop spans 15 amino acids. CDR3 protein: CASSWDAVSSYEQYF. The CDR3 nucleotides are TGTGCCAGCAGCTGGGACGCGGTTAGCTCCTACGAGCAGTACTTC.

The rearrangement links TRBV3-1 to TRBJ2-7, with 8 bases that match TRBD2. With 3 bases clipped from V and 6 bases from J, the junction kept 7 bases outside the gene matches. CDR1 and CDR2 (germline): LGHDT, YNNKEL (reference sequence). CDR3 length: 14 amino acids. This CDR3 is CASSQRGLVREQYF. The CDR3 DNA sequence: TGTGCCAGCAGCCAGAGGGGACTAGTCCGCGAGCAGTACTTC.

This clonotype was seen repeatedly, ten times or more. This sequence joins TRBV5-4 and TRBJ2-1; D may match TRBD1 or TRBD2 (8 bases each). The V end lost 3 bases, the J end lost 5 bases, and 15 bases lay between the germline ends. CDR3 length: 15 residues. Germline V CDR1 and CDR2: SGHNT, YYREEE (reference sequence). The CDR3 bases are TGTGCCAGCAGCTCGGGGGGGACAGGCGACAATGAGCAGTTCTTC. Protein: CASSSGGTGDNEQFF.

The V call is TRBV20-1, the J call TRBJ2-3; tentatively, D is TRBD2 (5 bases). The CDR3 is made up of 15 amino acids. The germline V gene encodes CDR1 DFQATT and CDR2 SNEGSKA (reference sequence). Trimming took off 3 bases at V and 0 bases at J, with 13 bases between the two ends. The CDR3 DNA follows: TGCAGTGCTAGCGCGAGCGGAACTAGCACAGATACGCAGTATTTT. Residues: CSASASGTSTDTQYF.

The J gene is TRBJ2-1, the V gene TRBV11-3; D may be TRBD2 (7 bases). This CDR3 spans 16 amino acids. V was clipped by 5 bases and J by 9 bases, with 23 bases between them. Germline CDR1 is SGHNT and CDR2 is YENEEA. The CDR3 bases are TGTGCCAGCAGCCCTAGGGGGTGGGCGGGAGTAATTGAGCAGTTCTTC. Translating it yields CASSPRGWAGVIEQFF.

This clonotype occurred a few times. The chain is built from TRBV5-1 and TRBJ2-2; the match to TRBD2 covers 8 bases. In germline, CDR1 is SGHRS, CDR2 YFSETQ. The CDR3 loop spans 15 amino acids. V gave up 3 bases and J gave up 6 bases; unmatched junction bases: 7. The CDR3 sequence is CASSWDPLAAGELFF. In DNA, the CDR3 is TGCGCCAGCAGCTGGGACCCACTAGCGGCCGGGGAGCTGTTTTTT.

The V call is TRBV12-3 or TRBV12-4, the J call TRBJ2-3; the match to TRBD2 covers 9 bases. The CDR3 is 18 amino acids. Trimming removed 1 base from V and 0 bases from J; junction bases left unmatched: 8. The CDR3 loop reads CASSLVASGNTSTDTQYF. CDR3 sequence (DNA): TGTGCCAGCAGTTTAGTTGCTAGCGGGAACACTAGCACAGATACGCAGTATTTT.

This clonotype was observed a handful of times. CDR3 loop: CASSAGVGAFF. The CDR3 nucleotides are TGTGCCAGCAGCGCCGGAGTGGGAGCTTTCTTT. The V and J genes are TRBV27 and TRBJ1-1, with D unclear. Trimming stripped 6 bases from V and 10 bases from J, with 12 bases between. Germline CDR1 reads MNHEY; CDR2 reads SMNVEV (reference sequence). The CDR3 runs 11 residues.

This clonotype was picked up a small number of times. DNA of the CDR3: TGTGCCAGCAGACCGTGGACAGTCGCCGGGGAGCTGTTTTTT. Translating gives CASRPWTVAGELFF. V usage is TRBV6-1 and J usage is TRBJ2-2, with D perhaps matching TRBD1 (6 bases). V dropped 6 bases and J dropped 6 bases, with 14 bases sitting between them. This CDR3 region has 14 residues. Looked up from germline, CDR1 is MNHNS and CDR2 is SASEGT.

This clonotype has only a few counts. The CDR3, as DNA: TGTGCCAGCAGCCGAGGACGGACAGGGGTGGCCAATGAGCAGTTCTTC. It encodes CASSRGRTGVANEQFF. V is TRBV7-9 and J is TRBJ2-1; 9 bases map to TRBD1. Germline V CDR1 and CDR2: SEHNR, FQNEAQ (reference sequence). The V and J ends lost 5 bases and 6 bases, in that order; junction bases with no gene match: 11. The CDR3 has 16 residues.

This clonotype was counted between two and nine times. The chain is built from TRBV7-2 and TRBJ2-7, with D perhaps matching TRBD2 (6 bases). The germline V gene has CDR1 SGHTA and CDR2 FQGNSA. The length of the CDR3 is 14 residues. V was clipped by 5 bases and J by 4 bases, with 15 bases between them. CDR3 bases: TGTGCCAGCAGCCTTATAGCGGCATTATACGAGCAGTACTTC. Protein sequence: CASSLIAALYEQYF. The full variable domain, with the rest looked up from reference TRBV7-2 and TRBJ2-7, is GAGVSQSPSNKVTEKGKDVELRCDPISGHTALYWYRQSLGQGLEFLIYFQGNSAPDKSGLPSDRFSAERTGGSVSTLTIQRTQQEDSAVYLCASSLIAALYEQYFGPGTRLTVT.

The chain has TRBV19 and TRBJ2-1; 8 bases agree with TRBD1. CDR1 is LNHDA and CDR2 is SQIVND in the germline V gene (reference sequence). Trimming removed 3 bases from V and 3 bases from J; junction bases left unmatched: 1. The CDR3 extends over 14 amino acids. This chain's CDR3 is CASSMTGVYNEQFF. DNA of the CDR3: TGTGCCAGTAGTATGACAGGGGTCTACAATGAGCAGTTCTTC.

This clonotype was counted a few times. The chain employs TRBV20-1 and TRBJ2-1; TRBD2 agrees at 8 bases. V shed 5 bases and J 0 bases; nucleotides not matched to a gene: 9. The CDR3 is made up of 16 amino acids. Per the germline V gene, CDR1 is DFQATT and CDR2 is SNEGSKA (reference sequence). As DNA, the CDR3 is TGCAGTGCTCCCGATATAGCGGGGCACTCCTACAATGAGCAGTTCTTC. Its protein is CSAPDIAGHSYNEQFF.

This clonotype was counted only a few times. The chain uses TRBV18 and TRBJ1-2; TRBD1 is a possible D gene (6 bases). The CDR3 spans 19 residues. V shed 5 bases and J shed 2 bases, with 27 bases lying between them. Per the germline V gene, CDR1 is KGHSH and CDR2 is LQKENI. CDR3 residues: CASSSRTATGFPSNYGYTF. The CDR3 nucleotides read TGTGCCAGCTCATCCCGGACAGCAACCGGATTTCCTTCCAACTATGGCTACACCTTC.

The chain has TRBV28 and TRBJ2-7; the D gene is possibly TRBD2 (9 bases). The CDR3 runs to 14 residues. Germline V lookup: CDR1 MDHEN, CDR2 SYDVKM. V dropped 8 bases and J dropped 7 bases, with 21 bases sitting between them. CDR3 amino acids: CASQGASGALEQYF. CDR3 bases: TGTGCCAGCCAGGGGGCTAGCGGGGCCTTGGAGCAGTACTTC.

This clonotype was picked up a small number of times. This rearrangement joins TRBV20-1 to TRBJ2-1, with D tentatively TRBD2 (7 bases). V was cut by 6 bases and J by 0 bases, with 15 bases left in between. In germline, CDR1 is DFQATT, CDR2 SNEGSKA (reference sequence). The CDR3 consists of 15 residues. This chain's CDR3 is CSAGHRDYSYNEQFF. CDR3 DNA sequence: TGCAGTGCGGGACACCGGGACTACTCCTACAATGAGCAGTTCTTC.

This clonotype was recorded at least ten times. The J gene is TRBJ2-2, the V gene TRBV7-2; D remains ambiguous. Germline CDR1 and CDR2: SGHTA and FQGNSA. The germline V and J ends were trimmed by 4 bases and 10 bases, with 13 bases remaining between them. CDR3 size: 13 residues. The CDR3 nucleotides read TGTGCCAGCAGCTCCGACAAGGGCAAGGAGCTGTTTTTT. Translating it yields CASSSDKGKELFF.

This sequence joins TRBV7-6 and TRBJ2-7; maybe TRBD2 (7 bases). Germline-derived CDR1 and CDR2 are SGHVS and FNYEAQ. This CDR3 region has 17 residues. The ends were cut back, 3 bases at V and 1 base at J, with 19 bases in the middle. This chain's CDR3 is CASSLRARGALSYEQYF. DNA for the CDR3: TGTGCCAGCAGCTTGAGGGCCCGGGGGGCGTTATCCTACGAGCAGTACTTC.

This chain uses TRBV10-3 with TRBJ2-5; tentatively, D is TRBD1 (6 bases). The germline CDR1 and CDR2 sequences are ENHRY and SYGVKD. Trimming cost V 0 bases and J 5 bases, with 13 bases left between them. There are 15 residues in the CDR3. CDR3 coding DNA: TGTGCCATCAGTGAGTCAGGCCCAGGGGCGGAGACCCAGTACTTC. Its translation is CAISESGPGAETQYF.

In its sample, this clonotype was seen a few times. CDR3 bases: TGTGCCACCAGCAGAGATTTCGGCGCGGGAGCAGATACGCAGTATTTT. It specifies CATSRDFGAGADTQYF. This chain uses TRBV15 with TRBJ2-3; 7 bases fit TRBD2. The CDR3 sequence is 16 residues long. The germline V gene has CDR1 LNHNV and CDR2 YYDKDF (reference sequence). V gave up 0 bases and J gave up 4 bases; unmatched junction bases: 7.

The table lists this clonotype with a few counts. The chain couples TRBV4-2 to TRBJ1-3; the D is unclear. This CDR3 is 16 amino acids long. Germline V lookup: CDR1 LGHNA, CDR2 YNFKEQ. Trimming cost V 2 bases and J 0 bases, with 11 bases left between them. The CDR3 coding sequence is TGTGCCAGCAGCCAACATGTTGAGAGCTCTGGAAACACCATATATTTT. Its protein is CASSQHVESSGNTIYF.

CDR3 sequence reads: CASSPAYLATNEKLFF. The CDR3, as DNA: TGTGCCAGCTCACCAGCCTACCTGGCAACTAATGAAAAACTGTTTTTT. This chain uses TRBV18 with TRBJ1-4; no firm D call. The germline V and J ends were trimmed by 2 bases and 0 bases, with 10 bases remaining between them. Germline V gene sequence: CDR1 KGHSH, CDR2 LQKENI. CDR3 length: 16 residues. The variable domain in full, with the rest retrieved from reference TRBV18 and TRBJ1-4, is NAGVMQNPRHLVRRRGQEARLRCSPMKGHSHVYWYRQLPEEGLKFMVYLQKENIIDESGMPKERFSAEFPKEGPSILRIQQVVRGDSAAYFCASSPAYLATNEKLFFGSGTQLSVL.

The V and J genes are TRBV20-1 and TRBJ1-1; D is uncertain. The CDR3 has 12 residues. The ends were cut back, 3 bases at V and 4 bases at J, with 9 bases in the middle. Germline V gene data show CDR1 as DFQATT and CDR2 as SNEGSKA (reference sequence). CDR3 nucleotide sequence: TGCAGTGCTAGGGAGTTCCCCACTGAAGCTTTCTTT. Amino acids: CSAREFPTEAFF.

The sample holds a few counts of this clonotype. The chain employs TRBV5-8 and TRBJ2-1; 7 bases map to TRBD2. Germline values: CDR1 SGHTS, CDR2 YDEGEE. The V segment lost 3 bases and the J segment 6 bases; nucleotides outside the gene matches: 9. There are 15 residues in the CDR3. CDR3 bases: TGTGCCAGCAGCTCCAGGGTAGCGGGCCTCAATGAGCAGTTCTTC. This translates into CASSSRVAGLNEQFF.

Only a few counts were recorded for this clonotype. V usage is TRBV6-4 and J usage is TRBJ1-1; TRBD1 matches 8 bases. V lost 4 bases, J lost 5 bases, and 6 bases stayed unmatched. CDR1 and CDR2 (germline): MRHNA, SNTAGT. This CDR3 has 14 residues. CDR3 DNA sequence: TGTGCCAGCAGTGCCGGGACAGGAAGTACTGAAGCTTTCTTT. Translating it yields CASSAGTGSTEAFF.

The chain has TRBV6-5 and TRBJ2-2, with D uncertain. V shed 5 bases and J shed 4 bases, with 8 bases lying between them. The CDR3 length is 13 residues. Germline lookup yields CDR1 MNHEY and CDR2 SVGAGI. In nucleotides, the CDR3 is TGTGCCAGCAGTCATCCGGCCACCGGGGAGCTGTTTTTT. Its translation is CASSHPATGELFF.

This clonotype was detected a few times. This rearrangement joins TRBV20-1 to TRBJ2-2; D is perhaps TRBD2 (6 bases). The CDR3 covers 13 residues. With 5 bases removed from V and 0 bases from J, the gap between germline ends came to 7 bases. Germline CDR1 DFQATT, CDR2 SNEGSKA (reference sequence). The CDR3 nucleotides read TGCAGTGCTGCGGGGACGAACACCGGGGAGCTGTTTTTT. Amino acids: CSAAGTNTGELFF.

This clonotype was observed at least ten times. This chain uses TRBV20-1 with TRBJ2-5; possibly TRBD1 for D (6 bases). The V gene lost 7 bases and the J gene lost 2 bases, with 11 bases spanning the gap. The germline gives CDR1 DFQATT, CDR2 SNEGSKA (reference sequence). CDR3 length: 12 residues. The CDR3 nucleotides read TGCAGTGTTAGGCAGGGGCAAGAGACCCAGTACTTC. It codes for CSVRQGQETQYF.